A selection of T cell receptor beta chains follows, all from one sample in a study of blood T cells in healthy people across ages. TCRdb re-called the 5' RACE reads with MiXCR, one entry per CDR3 protein. The sample has approximately 800,000 distinct CDR3 sequences; around 34% are singletons. Input material: blood. The receptors derive from a man between 18 and 35 years old in good health. The conserved cysteine and the conserved F or W are not part of the CDR3 here.

J gene: TRBJ1-4; V gene: TRBV5-5; CDR3 protein: ASSLVWRGANEKLF
J gene: TRBJ2-7; V gene: TRBV10-3; CDR3 protein: AISEPGQGKGEQY
J gene: TRBJ1-1; V gene: TRBV12-3/TRBV12-4; CDR3 protein: ASSLPPGVAF
J gene: TRBJ1-2; V gene: TRBV20-1; CDR3 protein: SARRDWNYGYT
J gene: TRBJ2-2; V gene: TRBV20-1; CDR3 protein: SARLAGTGELF
J gene: TRBJ2-1; V gene: TRBV7-9; CDR3 protein: ASRETGEDEQF
J gene: TRBJ1-6; V gene: TRBV20-1; CDR3 protein: SARTASSYNSPLH
J gene: TRBJ2-2; V gene: TRBV27; CDR3 protein: ASSLFSFTGELF
J gene: TRBJ2-5; V gene: TRBV4-2; CDR3 protein: ASNQAKLAAQY
J gene: NA; V gene: TRBV4-2; CDR3 protein: ASSQGASGGQETQY
J gene: TRBJ1-2; V gene: TRBV28; CDR3 protein: ASSLQRADGYT
J gene: NA; V gene: TRBV12-3/TRBV12-4; CDR3 protein: ASSPPGDKETQY
J gene: TRBJ2-5; V gene: TRBV7-3; CDR3 protein: ASSLMGGSQETQY
J gene: TRBJ1-2; V gene: TRBV20-1; CDR3 protein: SARGDLANYGYT
J gene: TRBJ1-1; V gene: TRBV12-3/TRBV12-4; CDR3 protein: ASSSITEAF
J gene: TRBJ1-5; V gene: TRBV10-3; CDR3 protein: AISERGANQPQH
J gene: TRBJ2-1; V gene: TRBV2; CDR3 protein: ASRGTGPYEQF
J gene: TRBJ2-7; V gene: TRBV11-2; CDR3 protein: ASSSASWFYEQY
J gene: TRBJ2-1; V gene: TRBV2; CDR3 protein: ASRVVAGNEQF
J gene: TRBJ1-1; V gene: TRBV12-3/TRBV12-4; CDR3 protein: ASRVPGQGEGGAF
J gene: TRBJ2-5; V gene: TRBV7-6; CDR3 protein: ASSLFSRGDNEQY
J gene: TRBJ1-2; V gene: TRBV25-1; CDR3 protein: ASSESIKNYGYT
J gene: TRBJ2-5; V gene: TRBV9; CDR3 protein: ASSPRDGRYQETQY
J gene: TRBJ1-6; V gene: TRBV9; CDR3 protein: ASSVEIFAGQDNSPLH
J gene: TRBJ1-1; V gene: TRBV5-1; CDR3 protein: ASTSDIQNTEAF
J gene: TRBJ2-2; V gene: TRBV5-1; CDR3 protein: ASNLQGATAGELF
J gene: TRBJ1-3; V gene: TRBV4-1; CDR3 protein: ASSQEGISGNTIY
J gene: TRBJ1-6; V gene: TRBV12-3/TRBV12-4; CDR3 protein: ASSLSGDSPLH
J gene: TRBJ1-1; V gene: TRBV12-3/TRBV12-4; CDR3 protein: ASSLAPGTRGAF
J gene: TRBJ2-1; V gene: TRBV20-1; CDR3 protein: SAAGLLWEQF
J gene: NA; V gene: TRBV25-1; CDR3 protein: ASSAGKSYEQY
J gene: NA; V gene: TRBV4-1; CDR3 protein: ASSQGVPGQGGEETQF
J gene: TRBJ1-2; V gene: TRBV12-3/TRBV12-4; CDR3 protein: ASSPGGGRIDYGYT
J gene: TRBJ1-4; V gene: TRBV9; CDR3 protein: ASSVDGEFNEKLF
J gene: TRBJ2-3; V gene: TRBV6-1; CDR3 protein: ASSEPNTDTQY
J gene: TRBJ1-1; V gene: TRBV6-6; CDR3 protein: ASSYGTTEAF
J gene: TRBJ1-5; V gene: TRBV29-1; CDR3 protein: SVDTDRDHNQPQH
J gene: TRBJ2-1; V gene: TRBV20-1; CDR3 protein: SADSITVNNEQF
J gene: TRBJ1-1; V gene: TRBV2; CDR3 protein: ASSGTLPRTEAF
J gene: TRBJ2-3; V gene: TRBV9; CDR3 protein: ASSASARAQGTDTQY
J gene: TRBJ1-2; V gene: TRBV25-1; CDR3 protein: ASRMGSHGYT
J gene: TRBJ2-7; V gene: TRBV5-6; CDR3 protein: ASTSGSHSYEQY
J gene: TRBJ1-4; V gene: TRBV4-1; CDR3 protein: ASSQVGRGTNEKLF
J gene: TRBJ2-3; V gene: TRBV12-3/TRBV12-4; CDR3 protein: ASSRGGARSQY
J gene: TRBJ2-5; V gene: TRBV25-1; CDR3 protein: ASSVLAGGKDQETQY
J gene: TRBJ1-5; V gene: TRBV20-1; CDR3 protein: SAVDPPNQPQH
J gene: TRBJ1-2; V gene: TRBV6-2/TRBV6-3; CDR3 protein: ASSYADGRNGYT
J gene: TRBJ1-2; V gene: TRBV7-2; CDR3 protein: ASRSLFLVVGYT
J gene: TRBJ2-1; V gene: TRBV29-1; CDR3 protein: SVEEVKGEQF
J gene: TRBJ2-3; V gene: TRBV5-1; CDR3 protein: ASSLAPALAGNTDTQY
J gene: TRBJ1-4; V gene: TRBV12-3/TRBV12-4; CDR3 protein: ASSPTDRGEMGLF
J gene: TRBJ1-5; V gene: TRBV9; CDR3 protein: ASSVGGYSNQPQH
J gene: TRBJ1-4; V gene: TRBV6-1; CDR3 protein: ASRLRGDDYEKLF